A single sample is the source of the 10 T cell receptor beta chains below, sequenced in a study of graft-versus-host responses after intestinal transplantation (TCRdb year 2021). The library came from the immunoSEQ multiplex PCR assay. The table comes from immuneACCESS by way of TCRdb, which keeps in-frame sequences with V and J called. Part of the clones is missing from these tables; in studies checked, under half for an unresolved V gene and the rest for unknown reasons. Present in this sample are 11,000 or so clones, around 80% of which were seen just once. The ten largest clones take up more than 30% of the sample. The sequenced sample was PBMCs, obtained 494 days after intestinal transplant. These TCRs come from a human patient who received an intestinal transplant, so some T cells may come from the graft donor.

This chain uses TRBV5-6 with TRBJ1-4, with D perhaps TRBD1 (6 bases). Looked up from germline, CDR1 is SGHDT and CDR2 is YYEEEE. This CDR3 contains 12 residues. Trimming took 4 bases from V and 11 from J, leaving 12 bases between them. CDR3 bases: TGTGCCAGCAGCCTGGCGCAGGGGAAACTGTTTTTT. Translation gives CASSLAQGKLFF.

The chain carries TRBV4-1 and TRBJ2-3; unclear D gene. Trimming shortened V by 0 bases and J by 4 bases, and 11 bases separated the two germline ends. This CDR3 comprises 15 residues. Germline CDR1 MGHRA, CDR2 YSYEKL. CDR3 bases: TGCGCCAGCAGCCAAGAGCCGGATTCCGCAGATACGCAGTATTTT. It is translated as CASSQEPDSADTQYF.

Written as DNA, the CDR3 is TGTGCCAGCAGTTACTCGGGAGGTGGTCCCTACGAGCAGTACTTC. Amino acids: CASSYSGGGPYEQYF. The rearrangement links TRBV6-6 to TRBJ2-7, with TRBD2 as a possible D gene (6 bases). V lost 0 bases and J lost 2, with 11 bases in between. Per the germline V gene, CDR1 is MNHNY and CDR2 is SVGAGI (reference sequence). The CDR3 has 15 residues.

The J gene is TRBJ2-7, the V gene TRBV18; D remains unclear. Trimming left V 2 bases short and J 4 bases short, with 3 bases between. The CDR3 is made up of 11 amino acids. Germline values: CDR1 KGHSH, CDR2 LQKENI. The CDR3 DNA is TGTGCCAGCTCACCAGATTACGAGCAGTACTTC. Amino acid sequence: CASSPDYEQYF.

This sequence joins TRBV18 and TRBJ2-7, with 9 bases identical to TRBD2. The CDR3 runs 14 residues. Trimming removed 2 bases from V and 3 bases from J; junction bases left unmatched: 2. From germline, CDR1 is KGHSH and CDR2 LQKENI. In DNA, the CDR3 is TGTGCCAGCTCACCAATAGCGGGAGACTACGAGCAGTACTTC. Translation: CASSPIAGDYEQYF.

The chain recombines TRBV5-1 with TRBJ1-2; D unresolved. In germline, CDR1 is SGHRS, CDR2 YFSETQ. This CDR3 contains 12 residues. Trimming removed 0 bases from V and 6 bases from J, with 6 bases in between. The CDR3 DNA follows: TGCGCCAGCAGCTTGGCGCAGGATGGCTACACCTTC. Protein sequence: CASSLAQDGYTF.

The chain combines TRBV6-5 with TRBJ2-3; no definite D call. Germline lookup yields CDR1 MNHEY and CDR2 SVGAGI. This CDR3 contains 14 residues. Trimming removed 7 bases at V and 0 bases at J, with 11 bases between. Here the CDR3 DNA reads TGTGCCAGCAACAAGGACCATAGCACAGATACGCAGTATTTT. It translates to CASNKDHSTDTQYF.

This sequence joins TRBV14 and TRBJ2-2, with 13 bases aligning to TRBD2. The germline V gene has CDR1 SGHDN and CDR2 FVKESK. The CDR3 consists of 16 residues. V dropped 2 bases and J dropped 6; count of bases not matched to a gene: 3. CDR3 amino acids: CASSQRTSGSPGELFF. In nucleotides, the CDR3 is TGTGCCAGCAGCCAAAGGACTAGCGGGAGTCCCGGGGAGCTGTTTTTT.

The table lists this clone with a count of one. The chain employs TRBV6-5 and TRBJ2-2; D possibly corresponds to TRBD1 (5 bases). The CDR3 sequence is 14 residues long. The germline V gene has CDR1 MNHEY and CDR2 SVGAGI. Trimming cost V 0 bases and J 7 bases, with 9 bases left between them. The CDR3 DNA sequence: TGTGCCAGCAGTTACTCGCAAGGGGACGGGGAGCTGTTTTTT. This codes for CASSYSQGDGELFF.

The gene calls are TRBV5-6 and TRBJ2-5; D is possibly TRBD1 (5 bases). Germline CDR1 is SGHDT and CDR2 is YYEEEE. CDR3 length: 12 residues. V was clipped by 4 bases and J by 5 bases, with 9 bases between them. The CDR3 spells CASSPNRETQYF. For the CDR3, the DNA is TGTGCCAGCAGCCCAAACAGGGAGACCCAGTACTTC.